Presented here are 28 T cell receptor beta chains from one specimen sequenced in a study of shared clonotypes between healthy human individuals. Assay: immunoSEQ multiplex PCR; the TCRdb copy retains only in-frame clones and omits some. The sample gives around 2.5 million clones, 80% to 95% of which show up once; more than 0.35% is in the top ten. The specimen was naive CD4+ T cells from PBMCs. As to subset: CD45RA+ positively selected. Receptors were obtained from a man between 18 and 29 years old in good health. Some clones in this sample may be carry-over from other donors' samples.

This clone was detected once. This chain uses TRBV15 with TRBJ2-5; D call uncertain. With 1 base removed from V and 4 bases from J, the gap between germline ends came to 13 bases. Looked up from germline, CDR1 is LNHNV and CDR2 is YYDKDF (reference sequence). The CDR3 is made up of 15 amino acids. DNA for the CDR3: TGTGCCACCAGCAGAGCGGACCTGATCGGAGAGACCCAGTACTTC. It encodes CATSRADLIGETQYF.

This chain connects TRBV28 to TRBJ2-2, with TRBD2 as a possible D gene (5 bases). V was cut by 3 bases and J by 3 bases, with 11 bases left in between. Looked up from germline, CDR1 is MDHEN and CDR2 is SYDVKM. This CDR3 spans 15 amino acids. The CDR3 here is CASSFDGGDTGELFF. The DNA for the CDR3 is TGTGCCAGCAGTTTTGACGGAGGAGACACCGGGGAGCTGTTTTTT.

The V gene is TRBV7-2, the J gene TRBJ2-7; D possibly corresponds to TRBD2 (6 bases). The V and J ends lost 2 bases and 2 bases respectively, with 13 bases between them. The germline gives CDR1 SGHTA, CDR2 FQGNSA. CDR3 size: 15 residues. The CDR3 here is CASSLLAGTTYEQYF. CDR3 bases: TGTGCCAGCAGCTTACTTGCGGGAACTACCTACGAGCAGTACTTC.

The genes are TRBV7-3 and TRBJ2-7; D possibly corresponds to TRBD1 (6 bases). CDR1 and CDR2 from the germline V gene are SGHTA and FQGTGA. This CDR3 comprises 13 residues. The V end lost 2 bases, the J end lost 7 bases, and 12 bases lay between the germline ends. CDR3 protein: CASSLEAGVEQYF. The CDR3 nucleotides read TGTGCCAGCAGCTTAGAGGCAGGGGTTGAGCAGTACTTC.

The chain links TRBV27 to TRBJ1-2; D not resolved. The CDR3 sequence is 13 residues long. The V gene lost 0 bases and the J gene lost 6 bases, with 8 bases spanning the gap. Looked up from germline, CDR1 is MNHEY and CDR2 is SMNVEV (reference sequence). The CDR3 here is CASSLSPNHGYTF. As DNA, the CDR3 is TGTGCCAGCAGTTTATCGCCAAACCATGGCTACACCTTC.

V is TRBV5-1 and J is TRBJ2-7; D is perhaps TRBD2 (6 bases). V lost 4 bases and J 4 bases, leaving 18 bases between the germline ends. The CDR3 runs 15 residues. Per germline, CDR1 SGHRS and CDR2 YFSETQ. The CDR3 nucleotides are TGCGCCAGCAGCCCCGTATGGGGACTGGGTTACGAGCAGTACTTC. It codes for CASSPVWGLGYEQYF.

V and J are TRBV15 and TRBJ1-2, with TRBD1 matching over 9 bases. V trimming: 0 bases; J trimming: 7 bases; junction bases outside the gene matches: 9. The CDR3 has 16 amino acids. Germline V gene sequence: CDR1 LNHNV, CDR2 YYDKDF (reference sequence). The CDR3 is CATSRDPRTGEGGYTF. The CDR3 nucleotides are TGTGCCACCAGCAGAGATCCGAGGACAGGGGAAGGTGGCTACACCTTC. Full variable domain (outside the CDR3, taken from reference TRBV15 and TRBJ1-2): DAMVIQNPRYQVTQFGKPVTLSCSQTLNHNVMYWYQQKSSQAPKLLFHYYDKDFNNEADTPDNFQSRRPNTSFCFLDIRSPGLGDTAMYLCATSRDPRTGEGGYTFGSGTRLTVV.

This clone was detected a few times. The same CDR3 arises from other DNA sequences in this sample as well. V and J are TRBV7-3 and TRBJ2-6, with no clear D. V was trimmed by 3 bases and J by 0 bases, leaving 0 bases between them. The length of the CDR3 is 13 residues. Germline V gene data show CDR1 as SGHTA and CDR2 as FQGTGA. The CDR3 nucleotides read TGTGCCAGCAGCTTCTCTGGGGCCAACGTCCTGACTTTC. Translated, it gives CASSFSGANVLTF.

This clone was seen a single time. The V and J genes are TRBV10-3 and TRBJ1-1; 10 bases line up with TRBD1. V lost 4 bases and J lost 3; bases outside the gene matches: 11. This CDR3 spans 17 amino acids. CDR1 and CDR2 (germline): ENHRY, SYGVKD. In DNA, the CDR3 is TGTGCCATCAGTGGGGGACAGGGGACATTAAGGGACACTGAAGCTTTCTTT. It codes for CAISGGQGTLRDTEAFF.

The chain is built from TRBV28 and TRBJ2-5, with D perhaps TRBD2 (6 bases). Germline values: CDR1 MDHEN, CDR2 SYDVKM. The CDR3 runs to 15 residues. The germline V and J ends were trimmed by 2 bases and 5 bases, with 15 bases remaining between them. The CDR3 loop is CASSLQRALGETQYF. CDR3 nucleotide sequence: TGTGCCAGCAGTTTACAGCGGGCCTTAGGTGAGACCCAGTACTTC. Variable domain in full (rest from reference TRBV28 and TRBJ2-5): DVKVTQSSRYLVKRTGEKVFLECVQDMDHENMFWYRQDPGLGLRLIYFSYDVKMKEKGDIPEGYSVSREKKERFSLILESASTNQTSMYLCASSLQRALGETQYFGPGTRLLVL.

In its sample, this clone was seen a few times. The CDR3 DNA reads TGTGCCAGCAGCTCCTACAGAAACACTGAAGCTTTCTTT. Its protein is CASSSYRNTEAFF. The chain joins TRBV27 to TRBJ1-1, with D uncertain. The CDR3 has 13 residues. CDR1 and CDR2 from the germline V gene are MNHEY and SMNVEV (reference sequence). The V and J ends lost 6 bases and 2 bases respectively, with 10 bases between them.

The chain uses TRBV19 and TRBJ2-1, with 7 bases identical to TRBD2. Germline CDR1 and CDR2: LNHDA and SQIVND (reference sequence). The trim removed 6 bases at V and 4 bases at J, leaving 12 bases unmatched. The CDR3 runs to 16 residues. The CDR3 nucleotides read TGTGCCAGTAGCCGACTGGGGAGCGGGAAGTACAATGAGCAGTTCTTC. Translation: CASSRLGSGKYNEQFF.

Only one count was recorded for this clone. The chain combines TRBV28 with TRBJ1-3, with TRBD1 matching 7 bases. The CDR3 loop spans 17 amino acids. Germline V gives CDR1 MDHEN, CDR2 SYDVKM. Trimming at V came to 5 bases and at J to 1 base, leaving 11 bases not matched to a gene. The CDR3 nucleotides read TGTGCCAGCAGTCCCGGGACAGTCTACTCGTCTGGAAACACCATATATTTT. It codes for CASSPGTVYSSGNTIYF. The variable domain in full, completed from reference TRBV28 and TRBJ1-3, reads DVKVTQSSRYLVKRTGEKVFLECVQDMDHENMFWYRQDPGLGLRLIYFSYDVKMKEKGDIPEGYSVSREKKERFSLILESASTNQTSMYLCASSPGTVYSSGNTIYFGEGSWLTVV.

As to this clone: The identical CDR3 is also encoded by other nucleotide sequences in the sample. The V and J genes are TRBV11-3 and TRBJ2-1, with unresolved D. Trimming cost V 5 bases and J 0 bases, with 5 bases left between them. The germline V gene has CDR1 SGHNT and CDR2 YENEEA. This CDR3 has 13 residues. CDR3 protein: CASSRGSYNEQFF. The CDR3 coding sequence is TGTGCCAGCAGCCGCGGCTCCTACAATGAGCAGTTCTTC.

The chain combines TRBV7-2 with TRBJ2-1, with no clear D. V lost 7 bases and J lost 6, with 10 bases in between. The CDR3 spans 12 residues. Per the germline V gene, CDR1 is SGHTA and CDR2 is FQGNSA. The CDR3 sequence: CASTFPGNEQFF. CDR3 in DNA: TGTGCCAGCACCTTCCCCGGCAATGAGCAGTTCTTC. Full variable domain (remainder filled in from reference TRBV7-2 and TRBJ2-1): GAGVSQSPSNKVTEKGKDVELRCDPISGHTALYWYRQSLGQGLEFLIYFQGNSAPDKSGLPSDRFSAERTGGSVSTLTIQRTQQEDSAVYLCASTFPGNEQFFGPGTRLTVL.

This clone was observed a few times. The chain combines TRBV19 with TRBJ2-2; 7 positions agree with TRBD1. J gave up 4 bases and V 8 bases, and 7 bases lay outside the gene matches. The CDR3 loop spans 14 amino acids. Germline V lookup: CDR1 LNHDA, CDR2 SQIVND (reference sequence). DNA of the CDR3: TGTGCCAGTCCGACAGGGCCGATCACCGGGGAGCTGTTTTTT. Protein product: CASPTGPITGELFF. The full variable domain, its missing parts supplied by reference TRBV19 and TRBJ2-2, is DGGITQSPKYLFRKEGQNVTLSCEQNLNHDAMYWYRQDPGQGLRLIYYSQIVNDFQKGDIAEGYSVSREKKESFPLTVTSAQKNPTAFYLCASPTGPITGELFFGEGSRLTVL.

The chain employs TRBV28 and TRBJ1-1, with a tentative D call TRBD1 (5 bases). V lost 7 bases and J 0 bases, leaving 12 bases between the germline ends. The CDR3 consists of 14 residues. Germline V gives CDR1 MDHEN, CDR2 SYDVKM. Here the CDR3 reads CASNIQGLNTEAFF. The CDR3 coding sequence is TGTGCCAGCAACATCCAGGGCTTGAACACTGAAGCTTTCTTT.

To note about this clone: The same CDR3 arises from other DNA sequences in this sample as well. J is TRBJ2-7 and V is TRBV6-6, with 9 positions matching TRBD1. Trimming cost V 0 bases and J 3 bases; bases outside gene matches: 0. This CDR3 region has 14 residues. Germline V CDR1 and CDR2: MNHNY, SVGAGI (reference sequence). CDR3 in DNA: TGTGCCAGCAGTTACTCGACAGGGGGCTACGAGCAGTACTTC. Residues: CASSYSTGGYEQYF.

The rearrangement uses TRBV5-1 and TRBJ2-5, with D uncertain. The ends were cut back, 2 bases at V and 2 bases at J, with 7 bases in the middle. The CDR3 consists of 13 residues. CDR1 is SGHRS and CDR2 is YFSETQ in the germline V gene. The CDR3 nucleotides are TGCGCCAGCAGCTTACGGAATCAAGAGACCCAGTACTTC. It specifies CASSLRNQETQYF.

The sample holds one count of this clone. The chain carries TRBV18 and TRBJ1-1; 10 bases agree with TRBD1. This CDR3 region has 14 residues. Trimming took 3 bases from V and 5 from J; bases not matched to a gene: 3. Germline V CDR1 and CDR2: KGHSH, LQKENI. CDR3: CASSPTGGETEAFF. Here the CDR3 DNA reads TGTGCCAGCTCACCGACAGGGGGCGAAACTGAAGCTTTCTTT.

The chain has TRBV9 and TRBJ2-7; tentatively, D is TRBD1 (5 bases). Germline CDR1 reads SGDLS; CDR2 reads YYNGEE. The V end lost 0 bases, the J end lost 10 bases, and 20 bases lay between the germline ends. CDR3 size: 15 residues. CDR3 sequence (DNA): TGTGCCAGCAGCGTAGTAAGGGGAAGGTTCTCGCCTCAGTACTTC. This gives the protein CASSVVRGRFSPQYF.

This chain connects TRBV6-1 to TRBJ1-5; D possibly corresponds to TRBD1 (5 bases). The CDR3 loop spans 15 amino acids. The germline CDR1 and CDR2 sequences are MNHNS and SASEGT. Trimming shortened V by 7 bases and J by 4 bases, and 17 bases separated the two germline ends. The CDR3 region is CASIPFWGPNQPQHF. The CDR3 region has the DNA TGTGCCAGCATTCCTTTTTGGGGACCTAATCAGCCCCAGCATTTT.

The V and J genes are TRBV9 and TRBJ2-4; tentative D call: TRBD2 (5 bases). CDR1 is SGDLS, CDR2 YYNGEE, per germline. Trimming pared 1 base from V and 7 bases from J, leaving 9 bases between. The CDR3 loop spans 13 amino acids. CDR3 nucleotides: TGTGCCAGCAGCGTAACTTCGGGGAACATTCAGTACTTC. It is translated as CASSVTSGNIQYF.

This chain joins TRBV5-8 and TRBJ2-4; 8 bases are a match to TRBD1. In germline, CDR1 is SGHTS, CDR2 YDEGEE. V trimming: 2 bases; J trimming: 6 bases; junction bases outside the gene matches: 7. The CDR3 has 15 amino acids. CDR3 amino acids: CASSFFKDRGNIQYF. The CDR3 nucleotides are TGTGCCAGCAGCTTTTTCAAAGACAGGGGAAACATTCAGTACTTC. Full variable domain (missing parts from reference TRBV5-8 and TRBJ2-4): EAGVTQSPTHLIKTRGQQATLRCSPISGHTSVYWYQQALGLGLQFLLWYDEGEERNRGNFPPRFSGRQFPNYSSELNVNALELEDSALYLCASSFFKDRGNIQYFGAGTRLSVL.

As concerns this clone: The sample holds other DNA sequences that translate to the same CDR3. This chain joins TRBV10-1 and TRBJ1-1; the D is unclear. V was clipped by 3 bases and J by 0 bases, with 2 bases between them. CDR3 length equals 12 residues. Per germline, CDR1 WNHNN and CDR2 SYGVQD (reference sequence). CDR3 coding DNA: TGCGCCAGCAGTGATTTGAACACTGAAGCTTTCTTT. This gives the protein CASSDLNTEAFF.

CDR3 sequence reads: CASRTGGAVGGYTF. The CDR3 nucleotides are TGTGCCAGTAGGACAGGGGGCGCAGTCGGTGGCTACACCTTC. V usage is TRBV19 and J usage is TRBJ1-2; 10 positions agree with TRBD1. V lost 6 bases to trimming and J lost 7 bases; unmatched junction nucleotides: 8. Germline assignment: CDR1 LNHDA and CDR2 SQIVND (reference sequence). The CDR3 is made up of 14 amino acids. Full variable domain (outside the CDR3, taken from reference TRBV19 and TRBJ1-2): DGGITQSPKYLFRKEGQNVTLSCEQNLNHDAMYWYRQDPGQGLRLIYYSQIVNDFQKGDIAEGYSVSREKKESFPLTVTSAQKNPTAFYLCASRTGGAVGGYTFGSGTRLTVV.

The J gene is TRBJ2-5, the V gene TRBV7-3; TRBD1 agrees at 7 bases. Germline CDR1 and CDR2: SGHTA and FQGTGA. This CDR3 contains 14 residues. Trimming removed 4 bases from V and 5 bases from J; junction bases left unmatched: 7. CDR3: CASSSQGQSETQYF. CDR3 bases: TGTGCCAGCAGCTCCCAGGGACAGTCCGAGACCCAGTACTTC. The variable domain in full, with the rest retrieved from reference TRBV7-3 and TRBJ2-5, is GAGVSQTPSNKVTEKGKYVELRCDPISGHTALYWYRQSLGQGPEFLIYFQGTGAADDSGLPNDRFFAVRPEGSVSTLKIQRTERGDSAVYLCASSSQGQSETQYFGPGTRLLVL.

The chain has TRBV25-1 and TRBJ2-2, with D perhaps assigned TRBD1 or TRBD2 (5 bases each). Per the germline V gene, CDR1 is MGHDK and CDR2 is SYGVNS. V gave up 8 bases and J gave up 0 bases, with 16 bases separating them. CDR3 length equals 16 residues. The CDR3 protein is CASQDPGTANTGELFF. CDR3 sequence (DNA): TGTGCCAGCCAGGATCCCGGGACCGCGAACACCGGGGAGCTGTTTTTT.